This T cell receptor beta chain comes out of a study of vaccination effects on CD4 cells after COVID-19. The germline gives CDR1 MNHEY, CDR2 SVGAGI. The CDR3 loop spans 15 amino acids. The V and J ends lost 5 bases and 6 bases, in that order; junction bases with no gene match: 9. Sequenced by immunoSEQ multiplex PCR; TCRdb stores in-frame clones only, minus some. The sample shows 25,000 to 30,000 clones, approximately 71% of them seen only once. CD4+ T cells specific for antigen were expanded with viral peptide pools by the ViraFEST assay before sequencing. Following culture for roughly 10 days, CD4+ T cells were isolated. Either the mRNA-1273 or the BNT162b2 vaccine was given to participants as two doses. Among the vaccine recipients, none had a prior SARS-CoV-2 infection, and nucleocapsid antibodies were negative. Cultivation was performed at two million PBMC per well with 9 to 10 IU/ml IL-2 and 10 ug/ml peptides added.

This clone was seen more than once but under ten times. Its specificity is unknown. The chain recombines TRBV6-5 with TRBJ2-1, with 8 bases lining up with TRBD2. The sample consisted of CD4+ T cells from PBMCs cultured with HCoV-NL63 spike peptides, taken after COVID-19 vaccination. The sequence was obtained from a human donor who received a COVID-19 vaccine. As DNA, the CDR3 is TGTGCCAGCAGTCGCGCGGGGGGCTCCGGCAATGAGCAGTTCTTC. This encodes CASSRAGGSGNEQFF.